These 17 T cell receptor beta chains came from one sample sequenced in a study of shared clonotypes between healthy human individuals. The protocol was immunoSEQ multiplex PCR, while the TCRdb copy is restricted to in-frame clones and leaves out a portion. The sample yields about 470,000 clones, around 75% seen once. The sample taken for sequencing was PBMCs. All receptors come from a woman aged 40 to 49 in good health. Some clones in this sample may be carry-over from other donors' samples.

The J gene is TRBJ2-5, the V gene TRBV5-6; 10 nucleotides align to TRBD2. The germline CDR1 and CDR2 sequences are SGHDT and YYEEEE. The J segment lost 7 bases and the V segment lost 0 bases, leaving 9 bases of the junction unmatched. This CDR3 region has 16 residues. The CDR3 spells CASSLGLAGDRGTQYF. CDR3 DNA: TGTGCCAGCAGCTTGGGGCTAGCGGGAGATCGGGGGACCCAGTACTTC.

CDR3 loop: CASSEWAGPYGYTF. The CDR3 DNA sequence: TGTGCCAGCAGTGAATGGGCAGGGCCGTATGGCTACACCTTC. The genes are TRBV6-1 and TRBJ1-2; TRBD1 might be the D (5 bases). The germline CDR1 and CDR2 sequences are MNHNS and SASEGT. The V gene lost 2 bases and the J gene lost 5 bases, with 12 bases spanning the gap. The CDR3 is 14 amino acids.

This chain links TRBV10-2 with TRBJ2-7, with D tentatively TRBD2 (5 bases). Germline V gene data show CDR1 as WSHSY and CDR2 as SAAADI. The CDR3 loop spans 14 amino acids. Trimming stripped 6 bases from V and 0 bases from J, with 12 bases between. CDR3 DNA sequence: TGCGCCAGCAGGGAAACAGCGGACTCCTACGAGCAGTACTTC. This sequence encodes CASRETADSYEQYF.

As regards this clone: The germline gene is not matched at one end of the junction; a read error may be the cause. The gene calls are TRBV7-9 and TRBJ1-3; D gene uncertain. The V gene's germline CDR1 is SEHNR and CDR2 FQNEAQ (reference sequence). CDR3 length: 14 amino acids. The CDR3 nucleotides read TGTGCCAGCAGCTTAGCGGCCGGGCAGCCCTCGGAAGATTTT. It translates to CASSLAAGQPSEDF.

The chain is built from TRBV10-3 and TRBJ2-1; D not certain. V was cut by 7 bases and J by 2 bases, with 12 bases left in between. The germline CDR1 and CDR2 sequences are ENHRY and SYGVKD. This CDR3 has 14 amino acids. DNA of the CDR3: TGTGCCATCAAACCCTATGGTCCCTACAATGAGCAGTTCTTC. Encoded protein: CAIKPYGPYNEQFF.

The chain links TRBV30 to TRBJ2-7, with 8 positions matching TRBD1. The CDR3 extends over 14 amino acids. Looked up from germline, CDR1 is GTSNPN and CDR2 is SVGIG (reference sequence). V lost 4 bases, J lost 7 bases, and 12 bases stayed unmatched. CDR3 loop: CAWTRQGALGEQYF. CDR3 DNA: TGTGCCTGGACCCGGCAGGGGGCGCTGGGGGAGCAGTACTTC.

V usage is TRBV19 and J usage is TRBJ2-7; D possibly matches TRBD1 or TRBD2 (5 bases each). The CDR3 has 15 amino acids. V was clipped by 4 bases and J by 1 base, with 14 bases between them. Germline V gene data show CDR1 as LNHDA and CDR2 as SQIVND (reference sequence). For the CDR3, the DNA is TGTGCCAGTAGTAGCTCTTATGGGGGATCCTACGAGCAGTACTTC. Its translation: CASSSSYGGSYEQYF.

This clone has only one observation. The V gene is TRBV6-6, the J gene TRBJ1-3; D is unclear. The CDR3 is made up of 16 amino acids. Germline V gives CDR1 MNHNY, CDR2 SVGAGI (reference sequence). V lost 0 bases, J lost 4 bases, and 13 bases lay in between. The CDR3 here is CASSYSGRPKGNTIYF. The CDR3 DNA reads TGTGCCAGCAGTTACTCGGGCAGGCCCAAAGGAAACACCATATATTTT.

The chain carries TRBV6-6 and TRBJ2-5, with D perhaps being TRBD1 or TRBD2 (6 bases each). Germline CDR1 MNHNY, CDR2 SVGAGI (reference sequence). V was cut by 6 bases and J by 2 bases, with 10 bases left in between. This CDR3 has 13 residues. This CDR3 is CASSLGGQETQYF. The CDR3 nucleotides are TGTGCCAGCAGCCTAGGGGGGCAAGAGACCCAGTACTTC.

The CDR3: CASTPQGSYGYTF. Written as DNA, the CDR3 is TGTGCCAGTACTCCACAGGGTAGCTATGGCTACACCTTC. The chain links TRBV19 to TRBJ1-2; maybe TRBD1 (6 bases). V lost 7 bases, J lost 4 bases, and 13 bases lay in between. Germline V gene lookup returns CDR1 LNHDA and CDR2 SQIVND (reference sequence). This CDR3 is built from 13 residues.

In its sample, this clone was seen once. The chain is built from TRBV6-4 and TRBJ2-6, with 7 bases lining up with TRBD1. V lost 5 bases to trimming and J lost 3 bases; unmatched junction nucleotides: 1. Germline V lookup: CDR1 MRHNA, CDR2 SNTAGT. This CDR3 region has 14 residues. The CDR3 nucleotides read TGTGCCAGCAGTACAGGGGTTGGGGCCAACGTCCTGACTTTC. Its protein product is CASSTGVGANVLTF.

The chain employs TRBV28 and TRBJ2-7, with 7 positions matching TRBD2. V lost 5 bases and J lost 3; bases outside the gene matches: 10. CDR1 is MDHEN, CDR2 SYDVKM, per germline. This CDR3 comprises 15 residues. CDR3 amino acids: CASSPPGTKIYEQYF. The CDR3 region has the DNA TGTGCCAGCAGTCCTCCGGGGACTAAAATCTACGAGCAGTACTTC.

The chain joins TRBV6-4 to TRBJ2-1; D possibly corresponds to TRBD1 (7 bases). V lost 0 bases and J lost 8, with 11 bases in between. CDR1 is MRHNA, CDR2 SNTAGT, per germline. This CDR3 has 14 amino acids. CDR3 coding DNA: TGTGCCAGCAGTGACTCTGGAGGGGGCGATGAGCAGTTCTTC. Amino acid sequence: CASSDSGGGDEQFF.

In this sample, this clone turned up a few times. This sequence joins TRBV5-4 and TRBJ2-7; D unclear. The CDR3 is made up of 13 amino acids. V was cut by 0 bases and J by 3 bases, with 7 bases left in between. The germline V gene has CDR1 SGHNT and CDR2 YYREEE (reference sequence). The DNA of the CDR3 is TGTGCCAGCAGCTTGGGTCAGCACTACGAGCAGTACTTC. The encoded protein is CASSLGQHYEQYF.

The V and J genes are TRBV4-2 and TRBJ1-2, with TRBD1 matching over 7 bases. V shed 6 bases and J 4 bases; nucleotides not matched to a gene: 5. Looked up from germline, CDR1 is LGHNA and CDR2 is YNFKEQ. CDR3 length: 13 amino acids. As DNA, the CDR3 is TGTGCCAGCAGACCGGACAGGCCCTATGGCTACACCTTC. Its protein is CASRPDRPYGYTF.

The chain employs TRBV20-1 and TRBJ2-1; D gene unclear. This CDR3 is built from 10 residues. The V end was cut by 3 bases, the J end by 10 bases, with 7 bases between. Germline V lookup: CDR1 DFQATT, CDR2 SNEGSKA (reference sequence). CDR3 sequence reads: CSASVLEQFF. As DNA, the CDR3 is TGCAGTGCTAGTGTTCTGGAGCAGTTCTTC.

This clone was recorded only once. CDR3 nucleotides: TGTGCCAGCAGTCAAGGCGGCCTCTATGGCTACACCTTC. As protein: CASSQGGLYGYTF. The rearrangement joins TRBV6-5 to TRBJ1-2; D remains unclear. This CDR3 is 13 amino acids long. Germline lookup yields CDR1 MNHEY and CDR2 SVGAGI. V was cut by 5 bases and J by 4 bases, with 11 bases left in between.